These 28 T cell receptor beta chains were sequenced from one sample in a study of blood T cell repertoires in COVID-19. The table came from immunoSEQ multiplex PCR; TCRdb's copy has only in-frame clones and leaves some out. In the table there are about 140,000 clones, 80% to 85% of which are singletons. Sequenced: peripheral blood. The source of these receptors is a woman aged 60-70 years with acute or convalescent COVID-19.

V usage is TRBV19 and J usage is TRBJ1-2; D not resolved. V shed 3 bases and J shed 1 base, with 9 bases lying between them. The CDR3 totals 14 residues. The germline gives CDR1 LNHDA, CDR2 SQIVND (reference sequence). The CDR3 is CASSIPRVNYGYTF. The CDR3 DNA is TGTGCCAGTAGTATTCCACGGGTTAACTATGGCTACACCTTC.

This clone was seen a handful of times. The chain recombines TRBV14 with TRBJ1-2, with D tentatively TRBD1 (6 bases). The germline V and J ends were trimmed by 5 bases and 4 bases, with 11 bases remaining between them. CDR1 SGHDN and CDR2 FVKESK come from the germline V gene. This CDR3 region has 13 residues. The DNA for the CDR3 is TGTGCCAGCAGCAGGACCAGGGGCTATGGCTACACCTTC. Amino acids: CASSRTRGYGYTF.

The CDR3 DNA sequence: TGTGCCAGCAGCTTAGATCGGAGAAAGCGGCTTAGCTCCTACAATGAGCAGTTCTTC. Its translation: CASSLDRRKRLSSYNEQFF. The chain employs TRBV11-3 and TRBJ2-1; D is possibly TRBD2 (5 bases). CDR1 and CDR2 (germline): SGHNT, YENEEA. Trimming took 0 bases from V and 0 from J, leaving 18 bases between them. This CDR3 comprises 19 residues.

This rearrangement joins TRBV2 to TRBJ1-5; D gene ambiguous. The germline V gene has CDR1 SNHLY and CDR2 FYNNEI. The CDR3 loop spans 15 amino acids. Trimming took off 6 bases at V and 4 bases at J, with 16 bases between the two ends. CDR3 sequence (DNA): TGTGCCAGCAGCGCAGAGGGAGTCGCTAATCAGCCCCAGCATTTT. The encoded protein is CASSAEGVANQPQHF.

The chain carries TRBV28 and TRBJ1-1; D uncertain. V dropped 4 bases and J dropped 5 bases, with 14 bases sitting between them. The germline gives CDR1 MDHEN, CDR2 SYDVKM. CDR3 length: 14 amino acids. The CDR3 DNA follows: TGTGCCAGCAGTTACATGGCCGGAGGGACTGAAGCTTTCTTT. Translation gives CASSYMAGGTEAFF.

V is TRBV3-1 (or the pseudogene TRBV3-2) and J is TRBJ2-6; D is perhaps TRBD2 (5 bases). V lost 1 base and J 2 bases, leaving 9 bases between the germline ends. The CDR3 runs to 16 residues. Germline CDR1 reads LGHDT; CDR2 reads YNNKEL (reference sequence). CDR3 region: CASSQVGGPGANVLTF. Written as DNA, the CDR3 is TGTGCCAGCAGCCAAGTTGGAGGCCCTGGGGCCAACGTCCTGACTTTC.

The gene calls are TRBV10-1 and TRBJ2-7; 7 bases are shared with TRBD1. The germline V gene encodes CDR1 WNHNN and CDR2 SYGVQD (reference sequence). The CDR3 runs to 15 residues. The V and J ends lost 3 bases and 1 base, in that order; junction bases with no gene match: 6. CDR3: CASSDVQGVSYEQYF. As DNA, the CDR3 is TGCGCCAGCAGTGACGTCCAGGGGGTTTCCTACGAGCAGTACTTC.

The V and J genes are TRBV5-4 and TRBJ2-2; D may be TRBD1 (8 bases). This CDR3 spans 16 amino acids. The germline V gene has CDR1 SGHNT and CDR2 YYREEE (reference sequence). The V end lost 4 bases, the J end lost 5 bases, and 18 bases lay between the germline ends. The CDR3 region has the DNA TGTGCCAGCAGCAGGCCGCGGGGGACAGGAACCGGGGAGCTGTTTTTT. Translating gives CASSRPRGTGTGELFF. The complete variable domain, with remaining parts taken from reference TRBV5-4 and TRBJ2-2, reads ETGVTQSPTHLIKTRGQQVTLRCSSQSGHNTVSWYQQALGQGPQFIFQYYREEENGRGNFPPRFSGLQFPNYSSELNVNALELDDSALYLCASSRPRGTGTGELFFGEGSRLTVL.

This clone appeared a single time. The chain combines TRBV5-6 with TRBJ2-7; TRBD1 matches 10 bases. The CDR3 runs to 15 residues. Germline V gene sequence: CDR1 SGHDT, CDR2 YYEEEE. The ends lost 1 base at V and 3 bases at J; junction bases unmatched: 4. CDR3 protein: CASSLYGTGDYEQYF. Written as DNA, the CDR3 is TGTGCCAGCAGCTTGTACGGGACAGGGGACTACGAGCAGTACTTC.

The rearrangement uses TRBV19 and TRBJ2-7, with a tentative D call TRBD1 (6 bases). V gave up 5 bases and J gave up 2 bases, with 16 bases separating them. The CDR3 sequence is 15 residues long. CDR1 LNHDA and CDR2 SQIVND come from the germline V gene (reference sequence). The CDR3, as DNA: TGTGCCAGTAGTCCTACAGGGTACCCAACCTACGAGCAGTACTTC. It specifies CASSPTGYPTYEQYF.

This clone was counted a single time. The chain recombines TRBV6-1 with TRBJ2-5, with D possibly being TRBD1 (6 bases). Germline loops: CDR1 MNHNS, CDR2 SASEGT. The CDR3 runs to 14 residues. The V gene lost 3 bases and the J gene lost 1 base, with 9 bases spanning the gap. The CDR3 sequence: CASSDGQFQETQYF. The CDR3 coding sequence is TGTGCCAGCAGTGACGGACAGTTCCAAGAGACCCAGTACTTC.

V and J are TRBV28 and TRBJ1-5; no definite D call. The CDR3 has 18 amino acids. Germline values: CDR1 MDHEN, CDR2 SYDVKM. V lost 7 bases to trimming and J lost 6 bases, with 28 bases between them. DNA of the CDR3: TGTGCCAGCAAGGTTGCCTTAGGGCCGGGAGGTCGGGTTCAGCCCCAGCATTTT. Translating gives CASKVALGPGGRVQPQHF.

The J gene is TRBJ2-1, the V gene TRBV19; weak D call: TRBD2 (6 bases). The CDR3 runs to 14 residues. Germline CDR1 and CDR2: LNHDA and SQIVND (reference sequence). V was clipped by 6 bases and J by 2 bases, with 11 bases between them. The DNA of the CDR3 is TGTGCCAGTAGGTCTGGCGGGGCCTACAATGAGCAGTTCTTC. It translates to CASRSGGAYNEQFF.

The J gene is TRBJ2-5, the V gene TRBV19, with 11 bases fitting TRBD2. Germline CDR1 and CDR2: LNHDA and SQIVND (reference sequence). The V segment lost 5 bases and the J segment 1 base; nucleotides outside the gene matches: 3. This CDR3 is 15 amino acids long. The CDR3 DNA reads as TGTGCCAGTAGTCGGGGACTAGCGGTCCAAGAGACCCAGTACTTC. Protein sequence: CASSRGLAVQETQYF.

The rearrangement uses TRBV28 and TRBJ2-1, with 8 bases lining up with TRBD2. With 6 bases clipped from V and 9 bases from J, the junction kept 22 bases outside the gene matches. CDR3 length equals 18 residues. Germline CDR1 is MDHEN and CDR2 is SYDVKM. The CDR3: CASSHGSRTSRRNVEQFF. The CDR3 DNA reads TGTGCCAGCAGCCACGGATCGCGGACTAGCCGGAGAAACGTTGAGCAGTTCTTC.

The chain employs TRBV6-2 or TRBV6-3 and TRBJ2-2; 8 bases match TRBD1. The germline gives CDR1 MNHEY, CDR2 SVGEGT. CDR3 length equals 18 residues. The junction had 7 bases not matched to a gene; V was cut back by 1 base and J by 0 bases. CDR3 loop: CASSYYGQGISNTGELFF. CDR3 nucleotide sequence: TGTGCCAGCAGTTACTACGGACAGGGAATTTCGAACACCGGGGAGCTGTTTTTT.

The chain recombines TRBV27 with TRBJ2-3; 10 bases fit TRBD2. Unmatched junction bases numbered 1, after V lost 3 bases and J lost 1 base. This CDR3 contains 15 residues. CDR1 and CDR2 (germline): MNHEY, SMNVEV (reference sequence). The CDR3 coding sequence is TGTGCCAGCAGTTTTGGGACTAGCGGCACAGATACGCAGTATTTT. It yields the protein CASSFGTSGTDTQYF.

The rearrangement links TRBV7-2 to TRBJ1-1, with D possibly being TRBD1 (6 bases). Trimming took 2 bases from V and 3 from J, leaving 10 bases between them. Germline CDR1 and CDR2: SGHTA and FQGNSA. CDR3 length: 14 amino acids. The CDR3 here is CASSLYDRYTEAFF. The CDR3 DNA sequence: TGTGCCAGCAGCTTATACGACAGGTACACTGAAGCTTTCTTT.

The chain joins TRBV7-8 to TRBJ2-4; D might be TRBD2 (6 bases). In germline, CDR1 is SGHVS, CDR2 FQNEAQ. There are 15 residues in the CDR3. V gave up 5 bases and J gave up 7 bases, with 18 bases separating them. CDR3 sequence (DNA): TGTGCCAGCAGCCCGGTTGGGGGGTGGCGGAACATTCAGTACTTC. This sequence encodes CASSPVGGWRNIQYF.

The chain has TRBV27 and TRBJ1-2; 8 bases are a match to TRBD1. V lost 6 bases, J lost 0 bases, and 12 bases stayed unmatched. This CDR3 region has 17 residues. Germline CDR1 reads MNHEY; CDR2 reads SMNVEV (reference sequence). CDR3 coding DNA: TGTGCCAGCAGACAGGACCCCGGGACAGGAGCTAACTATGGCTACACCTTC. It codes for CASRQDPGTGANYGYTF.

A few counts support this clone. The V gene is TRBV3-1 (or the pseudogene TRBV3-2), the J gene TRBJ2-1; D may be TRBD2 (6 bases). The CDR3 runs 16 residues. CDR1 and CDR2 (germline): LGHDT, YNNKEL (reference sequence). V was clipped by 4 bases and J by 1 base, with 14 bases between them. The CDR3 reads CASSRYAGLSYNEQFF. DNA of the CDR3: TGTGCCAGCAGCCGATACGCGGGACTGTCCTACAATGAGCAGTTCTTC.

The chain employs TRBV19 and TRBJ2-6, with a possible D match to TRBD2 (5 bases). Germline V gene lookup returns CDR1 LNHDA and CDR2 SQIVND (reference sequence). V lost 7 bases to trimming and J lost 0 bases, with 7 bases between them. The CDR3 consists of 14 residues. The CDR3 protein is CASTEDSGANVLTF. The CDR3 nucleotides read TGTGCCAGTACGGAGGACTCTGGGGCCAACGTCCTGACTTTC.

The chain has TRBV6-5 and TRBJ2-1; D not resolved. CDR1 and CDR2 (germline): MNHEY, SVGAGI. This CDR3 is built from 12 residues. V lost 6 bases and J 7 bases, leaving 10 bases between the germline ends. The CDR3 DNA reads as TGTGCCAGCAGACTCCTATCAAATGAGCAGTTCTTC. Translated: CASRLLSNEQFF.

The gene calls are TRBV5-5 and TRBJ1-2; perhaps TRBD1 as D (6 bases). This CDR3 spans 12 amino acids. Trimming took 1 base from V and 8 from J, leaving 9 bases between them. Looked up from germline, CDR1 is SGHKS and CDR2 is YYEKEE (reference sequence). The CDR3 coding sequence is TGTGCCAGCAGCTTGACAGGGCTGGGCTACACCTTC. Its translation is CASSLTGLGYTF.

CDR3 coding DNA: TGTGCCAGCAGCACTTCCGGGACAGGGGACAACGAGCAGTACTTC. Protein sequence: CASSTSGTGDNEQYF. The V gene is TRBV21-1, the J gene TRBJ2-7; the table's D call, TRBD1, has no DNA check behind it. TRBV21-1 is labeled a pseudogene. This CDR3 contains 15 residues.

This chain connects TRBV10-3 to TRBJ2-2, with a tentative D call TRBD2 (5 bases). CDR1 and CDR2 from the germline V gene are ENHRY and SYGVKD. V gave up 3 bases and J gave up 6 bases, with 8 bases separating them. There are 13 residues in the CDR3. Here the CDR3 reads CAISDRGSGELFF. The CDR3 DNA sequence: TGTGCCATCAGTGATCGGGGATCCGGGGAGCTGTTTTTT.

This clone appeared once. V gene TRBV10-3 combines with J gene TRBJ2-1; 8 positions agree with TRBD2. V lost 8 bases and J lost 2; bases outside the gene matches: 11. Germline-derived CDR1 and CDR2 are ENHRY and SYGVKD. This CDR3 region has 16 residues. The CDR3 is CAIGGVSGDPYNEQFF. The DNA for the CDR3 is TGTGCCATCGGCGGGGTTAGCGGGGATCCCTACAATGAGCAGTTCTTC.

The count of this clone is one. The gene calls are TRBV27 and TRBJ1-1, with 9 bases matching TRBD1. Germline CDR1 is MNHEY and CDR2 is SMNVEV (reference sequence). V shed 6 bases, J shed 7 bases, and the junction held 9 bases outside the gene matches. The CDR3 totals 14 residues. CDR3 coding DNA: TGTGCCAGCAGCTATATACAGGGGGCAAGTGAAGCTTTCTTT. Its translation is CASSYIQGASEAFF.